The 17 T cell receptor beta chains reported below all come from one sample, sequenced in a study of CD4 T cells in relation to SARS-CoV-2 and coronaviruses. Data came from immunoSEQ multiplex PCR; TCRdb stores just in-frame clones and leaves some out. The sample consists of 20,000 or so clones, under 85% of them appearing once. Before the COVID-19 pandemic, during about 2010-2018, CD4+ T cells were taken from unexposed donors. CD4+ T cells were isolated from the cells after 10 days of culture. Their recognized antigens are unknown. What was sequenced was CD4+ T cells from PBMCs, cultured in vitro. Receptor source: a human donor in good health.

The chain employs TRBV6-4 and TRBJ2-1; TRBD2 might be the D (6 bases). In germline, CDR1 is MRHNA, CDR2 SNTAGT. Deletions cut 0 bases from V and 0 bases from J, with 15 bases between. The CDR3 spans 18 residues. The CDR3 bases are TGTGCCAGCAGTGACTCGGTTAGCGGAGTGAGCTCCTACAATGAGCAGTTCTTC. Its translation: CASSDSVSGVSSYNEQFF.

V usage is TRBV28 and J usage is TRBJ2-1; 8 bases fit TRBD2. The ends lost 6 bases at V and 5 bases at J; junction bases unmatched: 15. There are 17 residues in the CDR3. Germline values: CDR1 MDHEN, CDR2 SYDVKM. The CDR3 nucleotides are TGTGCCAGCAGGAACATCCCCGGGACTAGTGAGAACAATGAGCAGTTCTTC. It translates to CASRNIPGTSENNEQFF.

The chain is built from TRBV12-1 and TRBJ2-7; the D call of TRBD1 is as the table states it, not checked on the DNA. TRBV12-1 is noted as a pseudogene. The CDR3 covers 15 residues. CDR3 nucleotide sequence: TGTGCCAGCAGCTTCTACAGGGGGAACACCTACGAGCAGTACTTC. It translates to CASSFYRGNTYEQYF.

The chain recombines TRBV4-1 with TRBJ2-1; D is unresolved. CDR1 is MGHRA, CDR2 YSYEKL, per germline. CDR3 length: 18 amino acids. V was shortened by 0 bases and J by 2 bases, with 17 bases between the two germline ends. CDR3 DNA: TGCGCCAGCAGCCAAGATCGTATCGCTCCAGCGACCTACAATGAGCAGTTCTTC. This gives the protein CASSQDRIAPATYNEQFF.

The chain couples TRBV18 to TRBJ1-1; a weak D match, TRBD1 (6 bases). With 4 bases removed from V and 6 bases from J, the gap between germline ends came to 15 bases. The CDR3 length is 14 residues. Germline V gene sequence: CDR1 KGHSH, CDR2 LQKENI. The CDR3 region has the DNA TGTGCCAGCTCACAACAGGGCCGGCGGGCTGAAGCTTTCTTT. Its protein is CASSQQGRRAEAFF.

This clone was recorded only once. This sequence joins TRBV14 and TRBJ2-7, with TRBD1 as a possible D gene (7 bases). Germline V gene lookup returns CDR1 SGHDN and CDR2 FVKESK. The V end lost 0 bases, the J end lost 2 bases, and 20 bases lay between the germline ends. The CDR3 sequence is 18 residues long. Here the CDR3 reads CASSQDWGATGETYEQYF. The CDR3 bases are TGTGCCAGCAGCCAAGACTGGGGGGCTACAGGGGAGACCTACGAGCAGTACTTC.

This clone was observed a handful of times. This rearrangement joins TRBV5-5 to TRBJ1-2; D is uncertain. This CDR3 spans 13 amino acids. Germline V lookup: CDR1 SGHKS, CDR2 YYEKEE (reference sequence). The V end was cut by 0 bases, the J end by 8 bases, with 11 bases between. The CDR3 region is CASSLAGEGGYTF. The CDR3 coding sequence is TGTGCCAGCAGCTTGGCCGGGGAAGGAGGCTACACCTTC.

The chain employs TRBV20-1 and TRBJ1-1; D call uncertain. There are 11 residues in the CDR3. Trimming took off 3 bases at V and 4 bases at J, with 6 bases between the two ends. Germline V gene sequence: CDR1 DFQATT, CDR2 SNEGSKA (reference sequence). The CDR3 sequence: CSASSGTEAFF. The CDR3 coding sequence is TGCAGTGCTAGCAGTGGCACTGAAGCTTTCTTT.

The chain is built from TRBV6-2 or TRBV6-3 and TRBJ2-7, with 10 bases matching TRBD2. Germline CDR1 MNHEY, CDR2 SVGEGT. CDR3 length equals 16 residues. V dropped 2 bases and J dropped 7; count of bases not matched to a gene: 11. DNA for the CDR3: TGTGCCAGCAGTTACCCAGCGGGAGGGTTGATCGGAGAGCAGTACTTC. This encodes CASSYPAGGLIGEQYF.

V gene TRBV29-1 combines with J gene TRBJ2-7; TRBD1 agrees at 8 bases. The ends lost 4 bases at V and 4 bases at J; junction bases unmatched: 12. In germline, CDR1 is SQVTM, CDR2 ANQGSEA. The CDR3 covers 15 residues. The chain's CDR3 is CSVVFRQGTGYEQYF. The CDR3 nucleotides are TGCAGCGTTGTTTTCCGACAGGGGACAGGTTACGAGCAGTACTTC.

This clone was observed a single time. CDR3 sequence (DNA): TGTGCCAGTAGTATCCGGTGGGGGCGCCGGAATAATTCACCCCTCCACTTT. Protein sequence: CASSIRWGRRNNSPLHF. This chain joins TRBV19 and TRBJ1-6; TRBD1 might be the D (6 bases). With 3 bases removed from V and 5 bases from J, the gap between germline ends came to 17 bases. The CDR3 loop spans 17 amino acids. Germline V gives CDR1 LNHDA, CDR2 SQIVND (reference sequence).

V and J are TRBV2 and TRBJ2-4, with a tentative D call TRBD1 (5 bases). The V gene lost 5 bases and the J gene lost 1 base, with 6 bases spanning the gap. The CDR3 extends over 13 amino acids. From germline, CDR1 is SNHLY and CDR2 FYNNEI. In nucleotides, the CDR3 is TGTGCCAGCAGTCCAGGGGCCAAAAACATTCAGTACTTC. It translates to CASSPGAKNIQYF.

The chain couples TRBV6-1 to TRBJ2-2; unclear D gene. The CDR3 runs 15 residues. CDR1 is MNHNS, CDR2 SASEGT, per germline. The V end lost 0 bases, the J end lost 1 base, and 6 bases lay between the germline ends. Here the CDR3 reads CASSEASENTGELFF. The DNA of the CDR3 is TGTGCCAGCAGTGAAGCGTCAGAGAACACCGGGGAGCTGTTTTTT.

This clone has only one observation. This chain links TRBV9 with TRBJ1-1; D is possibly TRBD1 (6 bases). Germline lookup yields CDR1 SGDLS and CDR2 YYNGEE. This CDR3 comprises 14 residues. The V end lost 4 bases, the J end lost 1 base, and 11 bases lay between the germline ends. CDR3 DNA: TGTGCCAGCAGCCCCCGGACAGCGAACACTGAAGCTTTCTTT. Protein: CASSPRTANTEAFF.

V usage is TRBV11-2 and J usage is TRBJ2-3; D unresolved. The CDR3 runs 15 residues. CDR1 SGHAT and CDR2 FQNNGV come from the germline V gene. Trimming stripped 8 bases from V and 0 bases from J, with 15 bases between. DNA of the CDR3: TGTGCCAGCGGGCTCCAGAAAGCTAGCACAGATACGCAGTATTTT. Amino acids: CASGLQKASTDTQYF.

This rearrangement joins TRBV19 to TRBJ1-6; no definite D call. V gave up 3 bases and J gave up 10 bases, with 22 bases separating them. The germline V gene encodes CDR1 LNHDA and CDR2 SQIVND (reference sequence). This CDR3 spans 17 amino acids. The CDR3 region has the DNA TGTGCCAGTAGTATCCTACGGGCACACACCCAGGAGTCACCCCTCCACTTT. Encoded protein: CASSILRAHTQESPLHF.

This chain uses TRBV6-6 with TRBJ2-7; D perhaps matches TRBD1 (5 bases). Trimming removed 2 bases at V and 1 base at J, with 6 bases between. CDR1 and CDR2 (germline): MNHNY, SVGAGI (reference sequence). CDR3 length: 13 amino acids. CDR3 protein: CASSYDSSYEQYF. The CDR3 DNA reads as TGTGCCAGCAGTTACGACAGTTCCTACGAGCAGTACTTC.